This T cell receptor beta chain was sequenced in a study of T-cell reconstitution after alpha-beta-depleted transplantation in children (dated by TCRdb to the mid-2010s). For the wider study: The study quantitatively tracked T-cell immune reconstitution after TCRalphabeta/CD19-depleted allogeneic hematopoietic cell transplantation in children using TCR repertoire profiling. The research as a whole found: In some patients, the high TCRbeta diversity seen at day 60 was put down to recipient T cells and intrathymic progenitors that had survived conditioning. Hyperexpanded clone frequencies declined over subsequent months; after one year, T-cell counts and TCRbeta diversity were mostly attributed to newly produced T cells. Apparently early alphabetaT-cell count recovery about two months after transplant reportedly relied on only several hundred rapidly expanded clones derived from non-depleted graft cells.

This clonotype occurred many times. The clone's antigen remains unknown. No base qualities exist here, and no much larger clone lies one base off it. The treatment or condition label, as the study defines it: allogeneic hematopoietic cell transplantation with graft depleted of TCRalphabeta T cells and CD19 B cells. Transplant recipients were children who received TCRalphabeta/CD19-depleted allogeneic hematopoietic cell grafts. The method behind the library was PCR. TCRdb lists the instrument as Illumina HiSeq 2500. To normalize quantification of the TCRbeta repertoire, the TCR libraries were built with molecular barcoding that relied on unique molecular identifiers. Clones were called with MiXCR by TCRdb after fastp trimmed the public reads at Q25, and only in-frame beta chains were retained. CDR3 protein sequences are deduplicated, and each keeps its most common genes and DNA. The sample table records 500,000 or so distinct CDR3 sequences; more than 9.5% of these occur just once. The top ten clones comprise 11% to 15% of the sample.

The TCR originated in a female patient younger than 10 who had a stem cell transplant for aplastic anemia, so the T cells may come from the graft donor. Sequences were derived from PBMCs, mostly from graft donor cells, sampled 180 days after TCRalphabeta/CD19-depleted stem cell transplant.

CDR3 reads: CASASGDYNEQFF. The sequence in DNA is TGCGCCAGCGCAAGCGGGGATTACAATGAGCAGTTCTTC. The V gene is TRBV5-1 and the J gene is TRBJ2-1; TRBD2 aligns with 7 central bases. The CDR3 sequence holds 13 residues, the cysteine and phenylalanine included. Only the CDR3 part of the read is kept: 39 bases, read in frame from the first base. From the germline V gene, CDR1 is SGHRS and CDR2 is YFSETQ. V has 7 bases trimmed and J has 4 bases trimmed; junction bases matching no gene number 5. Joined to the reference TRBV5-1 and TRBJ2-1 proteins, this CDR3 gives the full variable domain: KAGVTQTPRYLIKTRGQQVTLSCSPISGHRSVSWYQQTPGQGLQFLFEYFSETQRNKGNFPGRFSGRQFSNSRSEMNVSTLELGDSALYLCASASGDYNEQFFGPGTRLTVL.